This entry concerns a single TCR beta chain. This entry comes from a study of PD-L1 blockade in urothelial cancer. The germline gives CDR1 ENHRY, CDR2 SYGVKD. The CDR3 is 16 amino acids. V shed 3 bases, J shed 0 bases, and the junction held 5 bases outside the gene matches. The sample's time point: peripheral blood 6 weeks after treatment start. Data came from immunoSEQ multiplex PCR; TCRdb stores just in-frame clones and leaves some out. The sample has fewer than 90,000 clones; 75% to 95% are singletons. This chain joins TRBV10-3 and TRBJ2-3; TRBD2 matches 8 bases. The TCR comes from a woman aged 80 or over with urothelial cancer. Here the sequenced sample was PBMCs, taken around atezolizumab (anti-PD-L1) treatment. CDR3 sequence reads: CAISDRSGTSTDTQYF. CDR3 bases: TGTGCCATCAGTGACCGTAGCGGGACTAGCACAGATACGCAGTATTTT.